This T cell receptor beta chain was sequenced for a study of T cell changes during pregnancy in multiple sclerosis (dated by TCRdb to the late 2010s). Broadly, across the study: The study examined how the T cell repertoire changed over the course of pregnancy in women with multiple sclerosis.

Looking up the germline V gene yields CDR1 SQVTM and CDR2 ANQGSEA. V lost 7 bases and J lost 7 bases; the stretch between them is 17 bases long. Its CDR3 holds 13 amino acids, cysteine through phenylalanine. The entry retains the CDR3 DNA only, 39 bases that are in frame from base 1. Regarding this clone: Its antigen remains unidentified. No per-base quality is available; no much larger clone lies one base away.

Libraries were made using the immunoSEQ multiplex PCR assay. TCRdb limited this immuneACCESS table to in-frame rearrangements with V and J called. A share of clones is missing; checked studies link under half to unresolved V genes, and the rest is unexplained. Present in this sample are 95,000 to 100,000 clones, more than 90% of which were seen just once. Of the sample, around 3.1% is held by the ten largest clones. The chain is made from TRBV29-1 and TRBJ2-1, with TRBD2 perhaps the D gene, on 5 matching bases. The sequencing used peripheral blood, collected in the second trimester of pregnancy. The source of this sequence is a female donor with multiple sclerosis, enrolled in a pregnancy study. The CDR3 region: CSARSGPGNEQFF. Here is the DNA: TGCAGCGCCCGCAGCGGACCTGGGAATGAGCAGTTCTTC.